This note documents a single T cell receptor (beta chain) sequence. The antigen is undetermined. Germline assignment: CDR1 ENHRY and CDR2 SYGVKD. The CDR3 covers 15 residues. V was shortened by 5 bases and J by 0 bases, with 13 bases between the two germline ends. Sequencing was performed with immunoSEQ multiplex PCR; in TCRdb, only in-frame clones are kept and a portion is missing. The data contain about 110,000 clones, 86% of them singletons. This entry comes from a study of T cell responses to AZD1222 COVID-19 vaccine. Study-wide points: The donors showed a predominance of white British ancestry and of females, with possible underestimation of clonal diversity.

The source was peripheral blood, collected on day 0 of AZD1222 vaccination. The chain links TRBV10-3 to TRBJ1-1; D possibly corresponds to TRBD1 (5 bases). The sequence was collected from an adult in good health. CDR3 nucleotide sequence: TGTGCCATCAGTCCGGGGGGAGGGGTGAACACTGAAGCTTTCTTT. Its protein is CAISPGGGVNTEAFF.